The 20 T cell receptor beta chains in this list originate from one sample, sequenced in a study of T cell responses to AZD1222 COVID-19 vaccine. Assay used: immunoSEQ multiplex PCR; TCRdb lists only in-frame clones, some missing. This table has 80,000 to 100,000 clones, 75% to 95% appearing once. This material consisted of peripheral blood, taken 28 days after the second AZD1222 dose. The receptors originated from an adult who received the AZD1222 COVID-19 vaccine.

The chain carries TRBV19 and TRBJ1-5; 9 bases agree with TRBD1. The germline CDR1 and CDR2 sequences are LNHDA and SQIVND (reference sequence). This CDR3 comprises 15 residues. V was clipped by 5 bases and J by 2 bases; unmatched bases: 4. Here the CDR3 reads CASSEDRGGNQPQHF. In nucleotides, the CDR3 is TGTGCCAGTAGTGAGGACAGGGGAGGCAATCAGCCCCAGCATTTT. Full variable domain (remainder filled in from reference TRBV19 and TRBJ1-5): DGGITQSPKYLFRKEGQNVTLSCEQNLNHDAMYWYRQDPGQGLRLIYYSQIVNDFQKGDIAEGYSVSREKKESFPLTVTSAQKNPTAFYLCASSEDRGGNQPQHFGDGTRLSIL.

The V call is TRBV6-5, the J call TRBJ2-5, with TRBD2 matching 10 bases. The CDR3 consists of 15 residues. Trimming at V came to 2 bases and at J to 5 bases, leaving 5 bases not matched to a gene. Per the germline V gene, CDR1 is MNHEY and CDR2 is SVGAGI. CDR3 region: CASSYGLAGAETQYF. The CDR3 region has the DNA TGTGCCAGCAGTTACGGGCTAGCGGGAGCCGAGACCCAGTACTTC.

V and J are TRBV4-1 and TRBJ1-1; 7 positions agree with TRBD1. The V and J ends lost 2 bases and 10 bases, in that order; junction bases with no gene match: 7. The CDR3 length is 13 residues. Germline V gene data show CDR1 as MGHRA and CDR2 as YSYEKL. CDR3: CASSQTGETPAFF. As DNA, the CDR3 is TGCGCCAGCAGCCAAACAGGGGAAACCCCAGCTTTCTTT.

The rearrangement joins TRBV6-4 to TRBJ2-3; TRBD1 agrees at 9 bases. Germline assignment: CDR1 MRHNA and CDR2 SNTAGT. V was pared by 5 bases and J by 5 bases, with 5 bases of the junction left unmatched. The CDR3 is made up of 14 amino acids. The CDR3 nucleotides are TGTGCCAGCAGTCGGGACAGGGATGGAGATACGCAGTATTTT. It codes for CASSRDRDGDTQYF.

This chain uses TRBV24-1 with TRBJ2-1; 8 nucleotides line up with TRBD1. Looked up from germline, CDR1 is KGHDR and CDR2 is SFDVKD. This CDR3 is built from 16 residues. V lost 4 bases to trimming and J lost 15 bases; unmatched junction nucleotides: 19. The CDR3 region is CATSDPKGTGSSTPFF. DNA for the CDR3: TGTGCCACCAGTGACCCAAAAGGGACAGGTAGCAGTACCCCGTTCTTC.

This sequence joins TRBV19 and TRBJ1-2; D gene unclear. Germline V gives CDR1 LNHDA, CDR2 SQIVND (reference sequence). Trimming removed 4 bases from V and 6 bases from J, with 12 bases in between. The CDR3 is 13 residues long. The CDR3 coding sequence is TGTGCCAGTAGTAGACAAAGCCTCGATGGCTACACCTTC. It translates to CASSRQSLDGYTF.

The J gene is TRBJ1-2, the V gene TRBV30; TRBD1 matches at 9 bases. The ends lost 1 base at V and 8 bases at J; junction bases unmatched: 8. The CDR3 spans 14 residues. Germline-derived CDR1 and CDR2 are GTSNPN and SVGIG (reference sequence). For the CDR3, the DNA is TGTGCCTGGAGTGGGACAGGGGTTTTCGGCGGCTACACCTTC. Translating it yields CAWSGTGVFGGYTF.

This clone was found once. The chain joins TRBV23-1 to TRBJ1-1; D is unresolved. TRBV23-1 is placed among ORFs of uncertain function. This CDR3 contains 14 residues. V was shortened by 3 bases and J by 7 bases, with 15 bases between the two germline ends. This CDR3 is CASSHGSWVIEAFF. Written as DNA, the CDR3 is TGCGCCAGCAGTCATGGCAGTTGGGTAATTGAAGCTTTCTTT.

This sequence joins TRBV30 and TRBJ1-6; 7 bases match TRBD1. V shed 8 bases and J 7 bases; nucleotides not matched to a gene: 5. Germline V CDR1 and CDR2: GTSNPN, SVGIG (reference sequence). The CDR3 covers 12 residues. The CDR3 coding sequence is TGTGCCGCCGGGACAGCAAATTCACCCCTCCACTTT. Residues: CAAGTANSPLHF.

This chain uses TRBV18 with TRBJ1-2; D is undetermined. Germline V lookup: CDR1 KGHSH, CDR2 LQKENI. V was cut by 2 bases and J by 0 bases, with 13 bases left in between. This CDR3 contains 16 residues. The CDR3 DNA reads as TGTGCCAGCTCACCAGGGGTGCAGCGAGCTAACTATGGCTACACCTTC. This codes for CASSPGVQRANYGYTF.

CDR3 bases: TGTGCCAGCAGTTTAACTGGGCAGCGGGGAGAGCAGTACTTC. Its protein product is CASSLTGQRGEQYF. The V gene is TRBV28, the J gene TRBJ2-7; 7 bases are a match to TRBD2. CDR1 and CDR2 from the germline V gene are MDHEN and SYDVKM. V trimming: 2 bases; J trimming: 7 bases; junction bases outside the gene matches: 8. The CDR3 consists of 14 residues.

The chain recombines TRBV18 with TRBJ1-6; no definite D call. Deletions cut 3 bases from V and 5 bases from J, with 11 bases between. The CDR3 length is 15 residues. Germline V gene lookup returns CDR1 KGHSH and CDR2 LQKENI. CDR3 protein: CASSPRTVDNSPLHF. The CDR3 DNA sequence: TGTGCCAGCTCACCGCGGACGGTCGATAATTCACCCCTCCACTTT.

The CDR3 DNA follows: TGTGCCAGCAGTTTTTCGGGACCCTCGAACACTGAAGCTTTCTTT. As protein: CASSFSGPSNTEAFF. The chain carries TRBV11-2 and TRBJ1-1, with TRBD1 as a possible D gene (5 bases). CDR3 length equals 15 residues. Germline V gene data show CDR1 as SGHAT and CDR2 as FQNNGV. Trimming removed 6 bases from V and 1 base from J, with 15 bases in between.

The chain joins TRBV6-5 to TRBJ1-1; D is ambiguous. This CDR3 comprises 11 residues. Germline V gives CDR1 MNHEY, CDR2 SVGAGI. The germline V and J ends were trimmed by 4 bases and 7 bases, with 7 bases remaining between them. Here the CDR3 reads CASSSQFEAFF. The CDR3 coding sequence is TGTGCCAGCAGTTCACAATTTGAAGCTTTCTTT.

This sequence joins TRBV5-1 and TRBJ1-2; the D gene is possibly TRBD1 (5 bases). Germline V gene data show CDR1 as SGHRS and CDR2 as YFSETQ. The V gene lost 1 base and the J gene lost 3 bases, with 16 bases spanning the gap. This CDR3 has 16 amino acids. CDR3 nucleotide sequence: TGCGCCAGCAGCTTGTCCGCGAGTGCGGGGGACTATGGCTACACCTTC. Protein product: CASSLSASAGDYGYTF.

This clone was detected once. The CDR3 DNA is TGCAGCGTTGCGTCTCTGAGTGGAGAAACTGAAGCTTTCTTT. Its protein is CSVASLSGETEAFF. The rearrangement uses TRBV29-1 and TRBJ1-1; D ambiguous. Between the trimmed V and J ends, which lost 4 bases and 5 bases, there was a span of 17 bases. The CDR3 is 14 residues long. The germline V gene has CDR1 SQVTM and CDR2 ANQGSEA.

About this clone itself: Because the CDR3's place on the DNA is in doubt, the DNA is left out and the CDR3 is given as listed by TCRdb. The chain is built from TRBV4-2 and TRBJ2-7. Per germline, CDR1 LGHNA and CDR2 YNFKEQ. The CDR3 totals 14 residues, both ends included. The CDR3 region is CASSQVGPGADAHF.

V and J are TRBV28 and TRBJ2-1; 12 bases map to TRBD2. CDR1 and CDR2 (germline): MDHEN, SYDVKM. CDR3 size: 16 residues. The ends lost 5 bases at V and 1 base at J; junction bases unmatched: 3. This CDR3 is CASSHGTSGSYNEQFF. Written as DNA, the CDR3 is TGTGCCAGCAGTCACGGGACTAGCGGGTCCTACAATGAGCAGTTCTTC.

The rearrangement uses TRBV2 and TRBJ2-5; TRBD1 matches 8 bases. From germline, CDR1 is SNHLY and CDR2 FYNNEI. Trimming at V came to 5 bases and at J to 5 bases, leaving 10 bases not matched to a gene. The CDR3 extends over 15 amino acids. CDR3 region: CASSYYRGDGETQYF. Written as DNA, the CDR3 is TGTGCCAGCAGTTATTACAGGGGGGATGGGGAGACCCAGTACTTC.

The genes are TRBV29-1 and TRBJ2-2; D call uncertain. Trimming took 4 bases from V and 3 from J, leaving 6 bases between them. Germline V gene sequence: CDR1 SQVTM, CDR2 ANQGSEA. CDR3 length: 12 amino acids. CDR3 DNA: TGCAGCGTTGTTAGATACACCGGGGAGCTGTTTTTT. Its protein is CSVVRYTGELFF.